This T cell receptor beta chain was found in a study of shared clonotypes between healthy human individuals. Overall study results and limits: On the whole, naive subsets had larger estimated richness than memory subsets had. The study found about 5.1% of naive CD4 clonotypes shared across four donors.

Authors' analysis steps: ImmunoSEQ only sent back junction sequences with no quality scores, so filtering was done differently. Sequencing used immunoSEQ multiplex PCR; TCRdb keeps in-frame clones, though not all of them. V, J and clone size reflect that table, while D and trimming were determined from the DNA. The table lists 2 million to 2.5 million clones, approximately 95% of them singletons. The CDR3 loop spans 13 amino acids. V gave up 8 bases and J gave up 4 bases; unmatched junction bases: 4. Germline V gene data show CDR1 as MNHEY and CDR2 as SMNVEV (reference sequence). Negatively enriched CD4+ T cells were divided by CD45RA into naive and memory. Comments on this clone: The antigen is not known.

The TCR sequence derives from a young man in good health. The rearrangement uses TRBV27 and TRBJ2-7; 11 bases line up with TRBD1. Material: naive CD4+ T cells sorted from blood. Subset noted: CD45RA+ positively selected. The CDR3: CASGQGAKYEQYF. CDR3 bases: TGTGCCAGCGGACAGGGGGCTAAGTACGAGCAGTACTTC.